This T cell receptor (beta chain) was captured by sequencing in a study of T cell clonality in common variable immunodeficiency. At least ten counts were recorded for this clone. The CDR3 goes on 3 residues after the read ends, and that part is filled in from the germline J gene. Using immunoSEQ multiplex PCR, the repertoire was profiled, and TCRdb retains in-frame clones only, with some absent. The repertoire yields tens of thousands of clones, none seen only once; the top ten contain about 5.7%. The germline V gene encodes CDR1 KGHSH and CDR2 LQKENI. Between the trimmed V and J ends, which lost 5 bases and 3 bases, there was a span of 11 bases. The CDR3 spans 14 residues.

Sequencing was performed on peripheral blood mononuclear cells. The chain employs TRBV18 and TRBJ1-5; D is perhaps TRBD1 (6 bases). The receptor's source is a person between 18 and 69 years old in good health. The chain's CDR3 is CASSATGDNQPQHF. Partial CDR3 DNA: TGTGCCAGCTCAGCGACAGGAGACAATCAGCCC.